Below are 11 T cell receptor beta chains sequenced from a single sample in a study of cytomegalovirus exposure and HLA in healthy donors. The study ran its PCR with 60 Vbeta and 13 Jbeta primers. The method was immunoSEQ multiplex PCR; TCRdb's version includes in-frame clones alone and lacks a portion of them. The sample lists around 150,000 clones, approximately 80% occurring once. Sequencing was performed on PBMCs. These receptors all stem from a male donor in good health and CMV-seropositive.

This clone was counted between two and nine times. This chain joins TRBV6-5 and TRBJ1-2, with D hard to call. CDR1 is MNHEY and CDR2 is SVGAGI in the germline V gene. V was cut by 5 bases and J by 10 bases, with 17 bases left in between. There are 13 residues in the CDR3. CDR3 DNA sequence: TGTGCCAGCAGTGAAGCGGGGAGGGCTGACTACACCTTC. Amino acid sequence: CASSEAGRADYTF.

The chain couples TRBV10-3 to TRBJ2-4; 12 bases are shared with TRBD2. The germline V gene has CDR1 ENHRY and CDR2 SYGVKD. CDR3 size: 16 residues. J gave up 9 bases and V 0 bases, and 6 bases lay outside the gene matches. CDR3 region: CAISESSSGRESIQYF. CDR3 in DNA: TGTGCCATCAGTGAGTCTTCTAGCGGGAGGGAGAGCATTCAGTACTTC.

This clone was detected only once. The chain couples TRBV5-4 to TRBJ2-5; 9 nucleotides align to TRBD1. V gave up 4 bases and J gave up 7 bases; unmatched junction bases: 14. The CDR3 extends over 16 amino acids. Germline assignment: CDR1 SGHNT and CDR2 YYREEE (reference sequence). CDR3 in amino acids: CASSPPDRGSMGTQYF. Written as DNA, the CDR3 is TGTGCCAGCAGCCCTCCGGACAGGGGTTCCATGGGGACCCAGTACTTC.

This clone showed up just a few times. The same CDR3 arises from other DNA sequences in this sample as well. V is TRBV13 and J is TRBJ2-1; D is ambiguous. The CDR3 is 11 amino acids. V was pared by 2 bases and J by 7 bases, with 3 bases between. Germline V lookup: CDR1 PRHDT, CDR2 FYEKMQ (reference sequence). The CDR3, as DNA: TGTGCCAGCAGCTTACGTAATGAGCAGTTCTTC. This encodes CASSLRNEQFF. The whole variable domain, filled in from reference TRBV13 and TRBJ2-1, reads AAGVIQSPRHLIKEKRETATLKCYPIPRHDTVYWYQQGPGQDPQFLISFYEKMQSDKGSIPDRFSAQQFSDYHSELNMSSLELGDSALYFCASSLRNEQFFGPGTRLTVL.

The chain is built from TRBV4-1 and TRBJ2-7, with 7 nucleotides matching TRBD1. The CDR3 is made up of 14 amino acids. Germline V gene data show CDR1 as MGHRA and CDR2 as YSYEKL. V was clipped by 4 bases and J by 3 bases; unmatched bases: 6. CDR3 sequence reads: CASSPRGTVYEQYF. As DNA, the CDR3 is TGCGCCAGCAGCCCGAGGGGGACAGTCTACGAGCAGTACTTC.

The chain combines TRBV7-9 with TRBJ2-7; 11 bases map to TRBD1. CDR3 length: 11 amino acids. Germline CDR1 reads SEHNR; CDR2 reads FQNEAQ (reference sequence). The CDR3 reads CSGQGAGEQYF. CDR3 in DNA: TGTTCCGGACAGGGGGCGGGAGAGCAGTACTTC.

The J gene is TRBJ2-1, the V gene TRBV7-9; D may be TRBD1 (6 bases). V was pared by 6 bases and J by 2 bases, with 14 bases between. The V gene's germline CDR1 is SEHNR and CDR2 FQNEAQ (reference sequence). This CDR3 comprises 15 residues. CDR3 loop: CASSLRQAPYNEQFF. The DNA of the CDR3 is TGTGCCAGCAGTCTAAGACAGGCCCCCTACAATGAGCAGTTCTTC.

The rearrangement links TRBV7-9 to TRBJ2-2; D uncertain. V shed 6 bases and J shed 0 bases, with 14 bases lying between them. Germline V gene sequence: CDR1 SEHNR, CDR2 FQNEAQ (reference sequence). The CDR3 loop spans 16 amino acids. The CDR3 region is CASRPARRANTGELFF. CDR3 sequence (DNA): TGTGCCAGCAGGCCCGCACGCCGGGCGAACACCGGGGAGCTGTTTTTT.

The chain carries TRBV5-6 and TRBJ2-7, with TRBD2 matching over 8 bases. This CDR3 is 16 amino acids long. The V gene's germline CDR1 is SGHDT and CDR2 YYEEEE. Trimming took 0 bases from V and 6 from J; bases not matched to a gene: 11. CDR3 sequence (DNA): TGTGCCAGCAGCTTGGCCGGGCAGCGGGAGATCCCCGAGCAGTACTTC. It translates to CASSLAGQREIPEQYF.

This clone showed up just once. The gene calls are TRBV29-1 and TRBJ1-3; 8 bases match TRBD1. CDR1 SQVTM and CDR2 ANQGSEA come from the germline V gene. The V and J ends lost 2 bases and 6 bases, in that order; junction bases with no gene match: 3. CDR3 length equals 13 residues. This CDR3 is CSVEQGALNTIYF. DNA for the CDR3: TGCAGCGTTGAACAGGGGGCGTTAAACACCATATATTTT.

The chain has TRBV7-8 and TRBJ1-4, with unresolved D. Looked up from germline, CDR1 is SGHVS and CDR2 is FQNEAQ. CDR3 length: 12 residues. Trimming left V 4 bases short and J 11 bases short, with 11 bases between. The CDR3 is CASSSPREKLFF. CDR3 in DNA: TGTGCCAGCAGCTCCCCACGAGAGAAACTGTTTTTT.